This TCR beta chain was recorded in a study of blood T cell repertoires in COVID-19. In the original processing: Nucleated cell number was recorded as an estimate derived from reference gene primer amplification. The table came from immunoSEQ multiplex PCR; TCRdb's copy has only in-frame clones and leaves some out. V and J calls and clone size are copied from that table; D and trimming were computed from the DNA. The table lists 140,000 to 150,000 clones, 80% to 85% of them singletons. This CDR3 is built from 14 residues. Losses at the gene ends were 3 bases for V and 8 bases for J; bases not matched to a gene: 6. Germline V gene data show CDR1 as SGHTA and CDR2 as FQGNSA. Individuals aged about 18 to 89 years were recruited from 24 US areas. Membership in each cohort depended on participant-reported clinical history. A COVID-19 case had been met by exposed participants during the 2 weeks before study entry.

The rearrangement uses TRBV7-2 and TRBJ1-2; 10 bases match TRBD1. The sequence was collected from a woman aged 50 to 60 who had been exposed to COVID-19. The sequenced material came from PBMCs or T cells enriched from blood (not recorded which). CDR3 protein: CASSLGQGSDGYTF. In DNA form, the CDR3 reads TGTGCCAGCAGCTTGGGACAGGGGAGCGACGGCTACACCTTC.